What follows describes a single T cell receptor (beta chain). The source of the sample is a study of blood T cell repertoires in COVID-19. Study context: The analysed material was cDNA or gDNA that came from T cells, B-cell-depleted T cells, or PBMCs.

Per the original data handling: Amplifying reference gene primers gave estimates of nucleated cell counts. Profiling relied on immunoSEQ multiplex PCR, and the TCRdb table lists in-frame clones only, not all of them. V and J calls and clone size follow that table, whereas D and trimming were derived from the DNA. Of 200,000 to 250,000 clones in the sample, 75% to 90% are singletons; the top ten hold roughly 3.7%. Cohorts were assigned according to the clinical history that participants reported. In the 2 weeks before study entry, exposed participants met a COVID-19 case, which was PCR-confirmed or clinician-diagnosed. The sample taken for sequencing was PBMCs or T cells enriched from blood (not recorded which). The clonotype comes from a woman aged 25-40 years who had been exposed to COVID-19.

In DNA, the CDR3 is TGTGCCAGCTCACCTATAACCGGGACAGGGAGCTCCTTTAGGACCTTC. Translation: CASSPITGTGSSFRTF. The chain has TRBV18 and TRBJ1-2; 9 nucleotides align to TRBD1. From germline, CDR1 is KGHSH and CDR2 LQKENI. The CDR3 is made up of 16 amino acids. Trimming removed 3 bases from V and 14 bases from J; junction bases left unmatched: 19.